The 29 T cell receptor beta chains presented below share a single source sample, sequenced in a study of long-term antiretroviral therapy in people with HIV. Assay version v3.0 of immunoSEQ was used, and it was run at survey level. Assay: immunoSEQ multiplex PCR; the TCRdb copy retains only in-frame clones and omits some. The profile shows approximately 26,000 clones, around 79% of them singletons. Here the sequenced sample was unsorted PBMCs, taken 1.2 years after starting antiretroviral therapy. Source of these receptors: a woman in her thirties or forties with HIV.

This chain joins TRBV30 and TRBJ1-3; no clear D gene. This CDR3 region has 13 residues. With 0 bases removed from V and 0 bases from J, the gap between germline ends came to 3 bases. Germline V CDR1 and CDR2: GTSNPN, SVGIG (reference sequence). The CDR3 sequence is CAWSVNSGNTIYF. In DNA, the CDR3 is TGTGCCTGGAGTGTCAACTCTGGAAACACCATATATTTT.

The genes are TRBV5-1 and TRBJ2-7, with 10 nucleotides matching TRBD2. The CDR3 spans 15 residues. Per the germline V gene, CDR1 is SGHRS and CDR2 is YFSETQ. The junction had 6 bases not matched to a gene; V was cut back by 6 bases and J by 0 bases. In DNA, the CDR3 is TGCGCCAGCACCACTAGCGGGGCGAGCTCCTACGAGCAGTACTTC. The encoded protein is CASTTSGASSYEQYF.

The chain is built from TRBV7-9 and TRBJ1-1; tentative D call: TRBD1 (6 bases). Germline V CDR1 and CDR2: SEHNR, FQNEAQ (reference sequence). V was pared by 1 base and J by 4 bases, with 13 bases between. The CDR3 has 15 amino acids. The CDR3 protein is CASSLGGPRFTEAFF. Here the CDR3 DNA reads TGTGCCAGCAGCTTAGGGGGGCCCAGGTTCACTGAAGCTTTCTTT.

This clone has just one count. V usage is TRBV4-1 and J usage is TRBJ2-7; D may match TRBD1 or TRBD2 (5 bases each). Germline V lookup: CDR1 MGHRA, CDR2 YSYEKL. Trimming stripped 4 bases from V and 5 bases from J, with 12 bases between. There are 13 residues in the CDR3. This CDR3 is CASSLGWGNEQYF. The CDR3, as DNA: TGCGCCAGCAGCCTGGGTTGGGGGAACGAGCAGTACTTC.

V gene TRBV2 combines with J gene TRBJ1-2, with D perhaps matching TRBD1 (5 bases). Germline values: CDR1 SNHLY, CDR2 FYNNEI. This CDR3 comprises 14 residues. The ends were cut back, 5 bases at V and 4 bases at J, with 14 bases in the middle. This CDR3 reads CASSTLGGTYGYTF. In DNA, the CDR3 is TGTGCCAGCAGTACTTTGGGGGGGACCTATGGCTACACCTTC.

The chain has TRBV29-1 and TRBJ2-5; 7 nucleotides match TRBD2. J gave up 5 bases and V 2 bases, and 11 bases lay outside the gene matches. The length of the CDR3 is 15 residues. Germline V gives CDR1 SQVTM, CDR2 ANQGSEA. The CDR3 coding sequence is TGCAGCGTTGAAATCTCCCATGGGGGGGATGAGACCCAGTACTTC. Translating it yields CSVEISHGGDETQYF. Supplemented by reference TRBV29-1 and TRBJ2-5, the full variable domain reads SAVISQKPSRDICQRGTSLTIQCQVDSQVTMMFWYRQQPGQSLTLIATANQGSEATYESGFVIDKFPISRPNLTFSTLTVSNMSPEDSSIYLCSVEISHGGDETQYFGPGTRLLVL.

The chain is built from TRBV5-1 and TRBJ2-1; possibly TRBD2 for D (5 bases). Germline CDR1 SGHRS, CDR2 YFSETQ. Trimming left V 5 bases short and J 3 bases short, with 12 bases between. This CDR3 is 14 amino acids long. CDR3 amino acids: CASRKRSDYNEQFF. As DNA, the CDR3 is TGCGCCAGCAGGAAGCGGAGCGACTACAATGAGCAGTTCTTC.

The CDR3 nucleotides are TGCGCCAGCAGTGAGCTCGGGTTGGAAGCTTTCTTT. As protein: CASSELGLEAFF. The genes are TRBV10-1 and TRBJ1-1; D is unclear. Germline V gives CDR1 WNHNN, CDR2 SYGVQD (reference sequence). This CDR3 has 12 amino acids. V lost 2 bases and J 8 bases, leaving 9 bases between the germline ends.

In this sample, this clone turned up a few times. The CDR3 DNA is TGTGCCAGCAGCGAGGGAAACACCATATATTTT. Residues: CASSEGNTIYF. V gene TRBV9 combines with J gene TRBJ1-3; no reliable D call. Trimming stripped 3 bases from V and 4 bases from J, with 2 bases between. CDR3 length: 11 amino acids. CDR1 is SGDLS and CDR2 is YYNGEE in the germline V gene.

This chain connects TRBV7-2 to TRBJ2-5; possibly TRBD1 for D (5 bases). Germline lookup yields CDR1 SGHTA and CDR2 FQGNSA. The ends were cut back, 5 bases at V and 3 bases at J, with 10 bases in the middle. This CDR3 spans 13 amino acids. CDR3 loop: CASSRTREETQYF. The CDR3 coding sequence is TGTGCCAGCAGCCGGACAAGGGAAGAGACCCAGTACTTC.

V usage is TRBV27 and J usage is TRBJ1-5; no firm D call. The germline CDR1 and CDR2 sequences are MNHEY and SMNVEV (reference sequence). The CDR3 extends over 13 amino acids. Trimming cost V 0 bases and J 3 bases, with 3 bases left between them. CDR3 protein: CASSLSVNQPQHF. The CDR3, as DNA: TGTGCCAGCAGTTTATCTGTCAATCAGCCCCAGCATTTT.

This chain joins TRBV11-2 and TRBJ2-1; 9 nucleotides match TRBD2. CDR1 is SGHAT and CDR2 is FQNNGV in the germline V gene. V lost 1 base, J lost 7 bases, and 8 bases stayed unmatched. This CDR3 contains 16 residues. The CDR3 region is CASSLGVGLAPNEQFF. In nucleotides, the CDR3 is TGTGCCAGCAGCTTAGGCGTGGGACTAGCACCAAATGAGCAGTTCTTC.

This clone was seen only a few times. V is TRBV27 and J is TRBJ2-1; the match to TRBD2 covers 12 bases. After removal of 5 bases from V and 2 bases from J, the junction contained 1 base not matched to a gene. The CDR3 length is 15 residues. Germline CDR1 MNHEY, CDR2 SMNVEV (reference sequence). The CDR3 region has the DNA TGTGCCAGCAGTCGACTAGCGGGGGCCTACAATGAGCAGTTCTTC. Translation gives CASSRLAGAYNEQFF.

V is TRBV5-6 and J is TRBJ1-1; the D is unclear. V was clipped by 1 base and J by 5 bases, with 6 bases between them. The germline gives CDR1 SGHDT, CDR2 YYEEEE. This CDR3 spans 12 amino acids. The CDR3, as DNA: TGTGCCAGCAGCTTGCTTCTTACTGAAGCTTTCTTT. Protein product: CASSLLLTEAFF.

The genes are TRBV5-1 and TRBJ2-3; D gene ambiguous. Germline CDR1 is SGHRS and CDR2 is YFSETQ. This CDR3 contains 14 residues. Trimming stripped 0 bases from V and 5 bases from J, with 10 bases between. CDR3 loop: CASSLGTLGDTQYF. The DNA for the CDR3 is TGCGCCAGCAGCTTGGGTACCCTAGGAGATACGCAGTATTTT.

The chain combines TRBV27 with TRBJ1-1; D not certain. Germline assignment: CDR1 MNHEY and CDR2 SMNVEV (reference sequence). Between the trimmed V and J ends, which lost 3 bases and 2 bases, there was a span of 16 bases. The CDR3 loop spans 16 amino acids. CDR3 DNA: TGTGCCAGCAGTTTTTCGGCCACCAGTCCCAACACTGAAGCTTTCTTT. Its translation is CASSFSATSPNTEAFF.

For the CDR3, the DNA is TGCAGCGTCGATGGGGTCTCACAGGTTTACGATGAGCAGTTCTTC. Translated, it gives CSVDGVSQVYDEQFF. This sequence joins TRBV29-1 and TRBJ2-1; possible D gene TRBD1, 5 bases. CDR1 SQVTM and CDR2 ANQGSEA come from the germline V gene. The V gene lost 6 bases and the J gene lost 8 bases, with 23 bases spanning the gap. The CDR3 runs to 15 residues.

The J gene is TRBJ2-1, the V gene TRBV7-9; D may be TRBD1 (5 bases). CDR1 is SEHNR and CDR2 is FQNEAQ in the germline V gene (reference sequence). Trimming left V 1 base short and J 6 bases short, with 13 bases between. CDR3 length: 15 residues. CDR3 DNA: TGTGCCAGCAGCTTAGGAGCAGGGAACCTCAATGAGCAGTTCTTC. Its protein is CASSLGAGNLNEQFF.

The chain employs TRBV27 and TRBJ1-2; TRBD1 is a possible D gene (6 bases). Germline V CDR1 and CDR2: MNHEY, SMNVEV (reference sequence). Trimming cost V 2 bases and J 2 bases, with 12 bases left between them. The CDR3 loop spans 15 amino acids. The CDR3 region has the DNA TGTGCCAGCAGTTTAGTAGGGACACCCAACTATGGCTACACCTTC. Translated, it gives CASSLVGTPNYGYTF.

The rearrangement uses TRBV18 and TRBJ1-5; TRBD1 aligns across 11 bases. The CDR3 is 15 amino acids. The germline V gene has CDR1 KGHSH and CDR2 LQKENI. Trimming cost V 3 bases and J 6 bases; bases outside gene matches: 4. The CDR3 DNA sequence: TGTGCCAGCTCACCGACGGACAGGGGGCTTCAGCCCCAGCATTTT. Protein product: CASSPTDRGLQPQHF.

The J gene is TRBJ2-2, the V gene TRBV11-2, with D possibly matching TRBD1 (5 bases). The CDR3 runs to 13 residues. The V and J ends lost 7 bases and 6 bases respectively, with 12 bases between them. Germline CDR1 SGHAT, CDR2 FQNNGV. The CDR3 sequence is CASTRVASGELFF. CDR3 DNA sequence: TGTGCCAGCACCAGGGTCGCGTCCGGGGAGCTGTTTTTT.

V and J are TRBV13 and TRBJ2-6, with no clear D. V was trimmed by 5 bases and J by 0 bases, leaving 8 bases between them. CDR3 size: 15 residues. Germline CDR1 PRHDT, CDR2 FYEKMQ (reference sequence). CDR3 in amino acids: CASSPEISGANVLTF. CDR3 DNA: TGTGCCAGCAGCCCTGAAATCTCTGGGGCCAACGTCCTGACTTTC.

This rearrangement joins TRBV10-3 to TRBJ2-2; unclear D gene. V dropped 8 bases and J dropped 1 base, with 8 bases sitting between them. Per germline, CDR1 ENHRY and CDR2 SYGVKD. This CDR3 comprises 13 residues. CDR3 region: CAIETLNTGELFF. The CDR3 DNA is TGTGCCATCGAAACACTGAACACCGGGGAGCTGTTTTTT.

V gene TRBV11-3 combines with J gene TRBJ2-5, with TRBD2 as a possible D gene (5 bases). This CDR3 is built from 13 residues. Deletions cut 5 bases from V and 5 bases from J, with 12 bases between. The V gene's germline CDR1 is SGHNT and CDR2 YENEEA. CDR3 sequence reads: CASSPNWEETQYF. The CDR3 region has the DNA TGTGCCAGCAGCCCCAATTGGGAGGAGACCCAGTACTTC.

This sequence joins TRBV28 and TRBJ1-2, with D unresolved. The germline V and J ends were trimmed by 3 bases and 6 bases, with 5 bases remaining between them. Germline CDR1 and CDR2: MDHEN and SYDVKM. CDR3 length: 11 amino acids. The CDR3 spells CASSFNHGYTF. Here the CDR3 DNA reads TGTGCCAGCAGTTTCAACCATGGCTACACCTTC.

The CDR3 DNA follows: TGCGCCAGCAGCCAAGAAGCAGGGGGAAGGCGGGCGTACTTC. Translated: CASSQEAGGRRAYF. The chain combines TRBV4-3 with TRBJ2-4; 7 bases fit TRBD1. The CDR3 is made up of 14 amino acids. Germline-derived CDR1 and CDR2 are LGHNA and YSLEER. V lost 0 bases to trimming and J lost 15 bases; unmatched junction nucleotides: 11.

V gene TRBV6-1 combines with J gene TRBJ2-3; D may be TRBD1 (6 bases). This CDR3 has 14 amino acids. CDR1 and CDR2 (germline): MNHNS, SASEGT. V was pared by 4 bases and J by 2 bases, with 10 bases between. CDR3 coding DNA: TGTGCCAGCAGTGTGCAGGGGACCACAGATACGCAGTATTTT. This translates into CASSVQGTTDTQYF.

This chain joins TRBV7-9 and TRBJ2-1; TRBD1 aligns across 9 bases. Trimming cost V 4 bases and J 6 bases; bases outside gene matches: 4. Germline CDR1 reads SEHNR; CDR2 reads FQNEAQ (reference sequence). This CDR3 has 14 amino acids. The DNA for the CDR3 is TGTGCCAGCAGCTCCCGGGACAGGGTCAATGAGCAGTTCTTC. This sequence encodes CASSSRDRVNEQFF.

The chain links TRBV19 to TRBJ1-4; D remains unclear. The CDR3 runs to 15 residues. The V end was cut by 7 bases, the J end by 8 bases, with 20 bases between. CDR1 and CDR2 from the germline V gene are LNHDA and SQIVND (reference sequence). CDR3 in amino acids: CASTAQDRLKEKLFF. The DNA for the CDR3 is TGTGCCAGTACCGCCCAGGACCGACTGAAGGAAAAACTGTTTTTT.